These 29 T cell receptor beta chains were sequenced from one sample in a study of T-cell memory formation after mild COVID-19 (dated by TCRdb to about 2021). Libraries were built with 5' RACE. Sequencing was performed on an Illumina NovaSeq 6000. TCRdb reanalyzed the raw reads on its own, using fastp at Q25 for trimming and MiXCR for clone calling, and kept in-frame beta chains. CDR3 protein duplicates are merged, each entry listing the most common genes and DNA. The sample table records more than 250,000 distinct CDR3 sequences; 16% of these occur just once. The ten largest clonotypes hold approximately 20% of the sample. Sequencing was performed on PBMCs or a T cell subset sorted from them (not recorded which). The receptors shown here come from a young man who had mild COVID-19 (a few samples of this study predate the infection). The sample titles of this study are shuffled in the database, so cell type and time point are left out; the donor was told from shared clones.

This clonotype occurred a few times. The rearrangement links TRBV4-1 to TRBJ2-1, with TRBD1 as a possible D gene (6 bases). This CDR3 has 17 residues. Germline lookup yields CDR1 MGHRA and CDR2 YSYEKL. With 1 base removed from V and 0 bases from J, the gap between germline ends came to 13 bases. The DNA of the CDR3 is TGCGCCAGCAGCCAAGGACCAAGGGGGACCTCCTACAATGAGCAGTTCTTC. Amino acid sequence: CASSQGPRGTSYNEQFF.

The rearrangement joins TRBV9 to TRBJ1-2; D not certain. V lost 1 base and J 8 bases, leaving 15 bases between the germline ends. The CDR3 covers 14 residues. Germline V gene data show CDR1 as SGDLS and CDR2 as YYNGEE. This CDR3 reads CASSVFGEGRGYTF. The CDR3 coding sequence is TGTGCCAGCAGCGTATTCGGAGAGGGTCGCGGCTACACCTTC.

The genes are TRBV7-2 and TRBJ2-2, with D unresolved. CDR3 length: 13 amino acids. Trimming removed 3 bases at V and 4 bases at J, with 6 bases between. Looked up from germline, CDR1 is SGHTA and CDR2 is FQGNSA. DNA of the CDR3: TGTGCCAGCAGCTTTCGGAGCACCGGGGAGCTGTTTTTT. It encodes CASSFRSTGELFF.

This chain uses TRBV10-3 with TRBJ2-3; maybe TRBD1 (5 bases). The CDR3 sequence is 16 residues long. Per germline, CDR1 ENHRY and CDR2 SYGVKD. The V and J ends lost 4 bases and 4 bases respectively, with 18 bases between them. The CDR3 is CAISAIQGYQADTQYF. The CDR3 DNA sequence: TGTGCCATCAGTGCGATCCAGGGTTATCAGGCAGATACGCAGTATTTT.

This clonotype was observed a handful of times. The rearrangement uses TRBV27 and TRBJ2-2; D is perhaps TRBD1 (6 bases). Germline V gene lookup returns CDR1 MNHEY and CDR2 SMNVEV (reference sequence). The CDR3 loop spans 16 amino acids. Trimming shortened V by 5 bases and J by 3 bases, and 16 bases separated the two germline ends. CDR3 coding DNA: TGTGCCAGCAGTCCTCGGTATGGACAGTACACCGGGGAGCTGTTTTTT. As protein: CASSPRYGQYTGELFF.

This clonotype was found a few times. The chain uses TRBV20-1 and TRBJ2-3; D may be TRBD2 (6 bases). CDR3 length: 12 residues. The germline V gene has CDR1 DFQATT and CDR2 SNEGSKA (reference sequence). V lost 4 bases, J lost 8 bases, and 13 bases lay in between. The CDR3 here is CSATSAERTQYF. The CDR3 nucleotides read TGCAGTGCTACTAGCGCAGAACGTACGCAGTATTTT.

The chain employs TRBV29-1 and TRBJ1-5, with D maybe TRBD1 (6 bases). V was cut by 6 bases and J by 0 bases, with 12 bases left in between. The CDR3 is 14 residues long. CDR1 is SQVTM, CDR2 ANQGSEA, per germline. The chain's CDR3 is CSVGWGHSNQPQHF. The CDR3 DNA reads as TGCAGCGTGGGGTGGGGGCATAGCAATCAGCCCCAGCATTTT.

This clonotype turned up a few times. The V call is TRBV7-8, the J call TRBJ1-6; 12 nucleotides agree with TRBD1. This CDR3 region has 16 residues. Trimming removed 6 bases from V and 8 bases from J; junction bases left unmatched: 8. Germline V gene lookup returns CDR1 SGHVS and CDR2 FQNEAQ. The CDR3 is CASSPPGTGGYSPLHF. The CDR3 nucleotides read TGTGCCAGCAGTCCACCTGGGACAGGGGGCTATTCACCCCTCCACTTT.

This clonotype has just a few counts. V and J are TRBV6-6 and TRBJ1-4; D ambiguous. CDR1 MNHNY and CDR2 SVGAGI come from the germline V gene (reference sequence). Trimming took 4 bases from V and 13 from J, leaving 10 bases between them. There are 11 residues in the CDR3. CDR3 coding DNA: TGTGCCAGCAGTTCCATTCTGTTACTGTTTTTT. It specifies CASSSILLLFF.

J is TRBJ2-2 and V is TRBV7-6; tentative D call: TRBD1 (5 bases). Germline-derived CDR1 and CDR2 are SGHVS and FNYEAQ. V was pared by 5 bases and J by 1 base, with 17 bases between. This CDR3 has 17 residues. The chain's CDR3 is CASSPQTGGQNTGELFF. Here the CDR3 DNA reads TGTGCCAGCAGCCCCCAGACTGGCGGACAGAACACCGGGGAGCTGTTTTTT.

A remark on this clonotype: A junction boundary mismatches the germline segment, possibly from a read error. V and J are TRBV12-3 or TRBV12-4 and TRBJ2-7; D tentatively fits TRBD1 or TRBD2 (5 bases each). The length of the CDR3 is 14 residues. The CDR3 sequence is CASVGTGRGYEKYF. The CDR3 coding sequence is TGTGCCAGCGTGGGCACCGGCCGGGGCTACGAGAAGTACTTC.

J is TRBJ2-1 and V is TRBV12-3 or TRBV12-4; 12 bases are shared with TRBD2. CDR3 size: 16 residues. The ends lost 5 bases at V and 7 bases at J; junction bases unmatched: 9. This chain's CDR3 is CASSPTWTSGENEQFF. The CDR3 bases are TGTGCCAGCAGTCCTACCTGGACTAGCGGGGAGAATGAGCAGTTCTTC.

A few counts support this clonotype. The J gene is TRBJ2-7, the V gene TRBV6-2 or TRBV6-3; the match to TRBD2 covers 8 bases. The germline gives CDR1 MNHEY, CDR2 SVGEGT. With 3 bases clipped from V and 3 bases from J, the junction kept 7 bases outside the gene matches. The CDR3 is 15 residues long. This CDR3 reads CASSYNGGGLYEQYV. The CDR3, as DNA: TGTGCCAGCAGTTATAACGGCGGGGGGCTCTACGAGCAGTACGTC.

CDR3 sequence reads: CASSLTGTDYGYTF. CDR3 nucleotides: TGTGCCAGCAGTCTCACCGGGACAGACTATGGCTACACCTTC. The V gene is TRBV6-6, the J gene TRBJ1-2, with 7 bases identical to TRBD1. J was trimmed by 3 bases and V by 5 bases; bases with no gene match: 6. The V gene's germline CDR1 is MNHNY and CDR2 SVGAGI (reference sequence). The CDR3 sequence is 14 residues long.

A few counts support this clonotype. This chain links TRBV9 with TRBJ2-1; 14 bases align to TRBD2. The CDR3 extends over 19 amino acids. V trimming: 3 bases; J trimming: 0 bases; junction bases outside the gene matches: 8. Germline V CDR1 and CDR2: SGDLS, YYNGEE. This CDR3 reads CASSASTSGGDDSYNEQFF. The CDR3 DNA is TGTGCCAGCAGCGCCTCGACTAGCGGGGGGGACGACTCCTACAATGAGCAGTTCTTC. Combining the CDR3 with reference TRBV9 and TRBJ2-1 gives the whole variable domain DSGVTQTPKHLITATGQRVTLRCSPRSGDLSVYWYQQSLDQGLQFLIQYYNGEERAKGNILERFSAQQFPDLHSELNLSSLELGDSALYFCASSASTSGGDDSYNEQFFGPGTRLTVL.

This chain links TRBV6-5 with TRBJ2-2; D is uncertain. The CDR3 totals 14 residues. CDR1 and CDR2 (germline): MNHEY, SVGAGI. The ends were cut back, 0 bases at V and 2 bases at J, with 4 bases in the middle. The CDR3 DNA reads as TGTGCCAGCAGTTACTCGGGCAACACCGGGGAGCTGTTTTTT. It codes for CASSYSGNTGELFF.

This clonotype has a handful of counts. The chain uses TRBV20-1 and TRBJ1-1, with D possibly matching TRBD1 (5 bases). The CDR3 length is 12 residues. Trimming removed 6 bases from V and 1 base from J, with 9 bases in between. Germline values: CDR1 DFQATT, CDR2 SNEGSKA (reference sequence). The chain's CDR3 is CSATTGNTEAFF. The CDR3 DNA reads TGCAGTGCAACCACAGGGAACACTGAAGCTTTCTTT.

The chain has TRBV12-3 or TRBV12-4 and TRBJ2-2, with 8 bases lining up with TRBD2. The CDR3 is 13 amino acids. J lost 6 bases, V lost 6 bases, and 3 bases had no gene match. Written as DNA, the CDR3 is TGTGCCAGCAGAGGAGCGGGGGCCGGGGAGCTGTTTTTT. It codes for CASRGAGAGELFF.

About this clonotype: One base away lies a much larger clone, so this may be a sequencing read error. The V call is TRBV18, the J call TRBJ1-6, with D maybe TRBD1 (6 bases). Germline V gene data show CDR1 as KGHSH and CDR2 as LQKENI. The CDR3 is made up of 16 amino acids. CDR3 bases: TGTGCCAGCTCACCTCTCATAACAGGGAGCAATTCACACCTCCACTTT. Protein product: CASSPLITGSNSHLHF.

The chain combines TRBV12-3 or TRBV12-4 with TRBJ2-2, with TRBD2 matching 10 bases. V was pared by 7 bases and J by 7 bases, with 6 bases of the junction left unmatched. The CDR3 consists of 14 residues. In DNA, the CDR3 is TGTGCCAGCAAGATAGCGGGGGGAGACGGGGAGCTGTTTTTT. It yields the protein CASKIAGGDGELFF.

The rearrangement uses TRBV4-1 and TRBJ1-6; maybe TRBD1 (5 bases). Deletions cut 4 bases from V and 7 bases from J, with 17 bases between. Germline V CDR1 and CDR2: MGHRA, YSYEKL. This CDR3 spans 16 amino acids. This chain's CDR3 is CASSPYGGNQNSPLHF. The CDR3 bases are TGCGCCAGCAGCCCGTATGGGGGGAATCAGAATTCACCCCTCCACTTT.

The genes are TRBV19 and TRBJ2-2; D gene unclear. The V end lost 4 bases, the J end lost 5 bases, and 5 bases lay between the germline ends. The CDR3 loop spans 12 amino acids. CDR1 is LNHDA and CDR2 is SQIVND in the germline V gene (reference sequence). The CDR3 sequence: CASSTQTGELFF. The CDR3 DNA follows: TGTGCCAGTAGTACCCAGACCGGGGAGCTGTTTTTT.

This clonotype has only a few counts. This chain joins TRBV7-2 and TRBJ2-3, with unresolved D. This CDR3 has 16 residues. Trimming removed 5 bases from V and 0 bases from J, with 15 bases in between. CDR1 and CDR2 from the germline V gene are SGHTA and FQGNSA. The CDR3 DNA reads TGTGCCAGCAGCCCTCGGTGGGCGGCTAGCACAGATACGCAGTATTTT. Translated, it gives CASSPRWAASTDTQYF.

The chain recombines TRBV7-2 with TRBJ2-7; no clear D. Trimming stripped 0 bases from V and 5 bases from J, with 8 bases between. The CDR3 consists of 13 residues. Germline V gene sequence: CDR1 SGHTA, CDR2 FQGNSA. The CDR3 protein is CASSLAGHNEQYF. CDR3 nucleotide sequence: TGTGCCAGCAGCTTAGCTGGGCATAACGAGCAGTACTTC.

This clonotype appeared a few times. The rearrangement joins TRBV4-3 to TRBJ1-2; D call uncertain. The CDR3 loop spans 13 amino acids. V dropped 7 bases and J dropped 3 bases, with 12 bases sitting between them. CDR1 and CDR2 from the germline V gene are LGHNA and YSLEER. The CDR3, as DNA: TGCGCCAGCAAACTTGTCGGGCACTATGGCTACACCTTC. Its protein product is CASKLVGHYGYTF.

This chain connects TRBV6-1 to TRBJ1-6, with D tentatively TRBD1 (5 bases). The germline V gene encodes CDR1 MNHNS and CDR2 SASEGT. V was pared by 6 bases and J by 8 bases, with 17 bases between. The CDR3 is made up of 15 amino acids. The CDR3 is CASSRSGIVDSPLHF. The CDR3 nucleotides read TGTGCCAGCAGCAGATCAGGGATAGTGGATTCACCCCTCCACTTT.

This clonotype was recorded a few times. This chain joins TRBV20-1 and TRBJ2-7; TRBD1 matches at 8 bases. CDR3 size: 15 residues. J lost 2 bases, V lost 7 bases, and 13 bases had no gene match. Germline loops: CDR1 DFQATT, CDR2 SNEGSKA (reference sequence). The CDR3 DNA is TGCAGTGTTAAACCCGGGACAGGCCAAACCTACGAGCAGTACGTC. It yields the protein CSVKPGTGQTYEQYV.

CDR3 amino acids: CASSLRGLAGGPGELFF. The DNA for the CDR3 is TGTGCCAGCAGCTTGCGGGGACTAGCGGGGGGACCCGGGGAGCTGTTTTTT. The chain has TRBV5-5 and TRBJ2-2; 15 nucleotides match TRBD2. V was clipped by 1 base and J by 6 bases; unmatched bases: 4. CDR1 is SGHKS, CDR2 YYEKEE, per germline (reference sequence). The CDR3 length is 17 residues.

There are a few counts of this clonotype. The chain recombines TRBV7-6 with TRBJ1-1, with D possibly being TRBD1 (6 bases). Germline CDR1 is SGHVS and CDR2 is FNYEAQ. V lost 4 bases and J 0 bases, leaving 24 bases between the germline ends. The CDR3 spans 19 residues. CDR3 loop: CASSSRGGGGSLMNTEAFF. The CDR3 bases are TGTGCCAGCAGCTCCCGGGGGGGGGGCGGCAGCTTGATGAACACTGAAGCTTTCTTT.